This T cell receptor beta chain was recovered during a study of OX40 agonist ivuxolimab in advanced cancers. Clones were read by immunoSEQ multiplex PCR, and TCRdb kept only the in-frame ones, dropping some. The sample carries under 80,000 clones, 82% recorded once. This clone was observed a single time. Trimming removed 1 base at V and 5 bases at J, with 6 bases between. The CDR3 spans 13 residues. Germline V CDR1 and CDR2: LNHNV, YYDKDF (reference sequence). The chain carries TRBV15 and TRBJ2-1; no reliable D call. Sequenced here: CD4+ or CD8+ T cells sorted from blood, sampled in a trial of the OX40 agonist ivuxolimab. The clonotype comes from an adult with an advanced solid tumor such as melanoma, head and neck, liver or kidney cancer. The CDR3, as DNA: TGTGCCACCAGCAGAGTGACGAACAATGAGCAGTTCTTC. Residues: CATSRVTNNEQFF.